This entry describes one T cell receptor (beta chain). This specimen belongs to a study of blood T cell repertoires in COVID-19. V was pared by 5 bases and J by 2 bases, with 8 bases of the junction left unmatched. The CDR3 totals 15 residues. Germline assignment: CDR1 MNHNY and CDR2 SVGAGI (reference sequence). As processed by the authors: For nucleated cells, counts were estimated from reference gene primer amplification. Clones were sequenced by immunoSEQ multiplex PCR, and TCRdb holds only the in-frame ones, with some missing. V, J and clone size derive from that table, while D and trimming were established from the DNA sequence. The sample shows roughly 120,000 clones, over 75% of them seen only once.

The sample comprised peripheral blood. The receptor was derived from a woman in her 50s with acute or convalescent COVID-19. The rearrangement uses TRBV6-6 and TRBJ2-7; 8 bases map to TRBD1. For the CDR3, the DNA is TGTGCCAGCAGTCTAACAGGGGGGAGAGCCTACGAGCAGTACTTC. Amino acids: CASSLTGGRAYEQYF.